The 16 T cell receptor beta chains below come from one sample, sequenced in a study of spatial heterogeneity in lung cancer. A single record per CDR3 protein comes from TCRdb applying MiXCR to the 5' RACE reads. The sample lists approximately 1,700 distinct CDR3 sequences, over 15% occurring once. Time point here: sample taken at primary tumor resection. Whole RNA came from tumor, nontumor lung or frozen PBMC and was sequenced without being sorted. Sequenced here: PBMCs, sampled at surgery. Receptors originate from a male donor with early-stage non-small cell lung cancer.

This clonotype was picked up a small number of times. The CDR3 nucleotides are TGTGCCAGCAGCGTAGGAATAGGAGGGGCAGGGGTGGAGAACATTCAGTACTTC. Translated: CASSVGIGGAGVENIQYF. The chain couples TRBV9 to TRBJ2-4; D is possibly TRBD1 or TRBD2 (6 bases each). CDR3 size: 18 residues. CDR1 and CDR2 from the germline V gene are SGDLS and YYNGEE. V was trimmed by 0 bases and J by 7 bases, leaving 23 bases between them.

The chain carries TRBV28 and TRBJ1-1, with D hard to call. The CDR3 spans 15 residues. Trimming took 5 bases from V and 0 from J, leaving 13 bases between them. Germline V gives CDR1 MDHEN, CDR2 SYDVKM. CDR3 coding DNA: TGTGCCAGCAGTCCGATACAGAACCTGAACACTGAAGCTTTCTTT. Translation gives CASSPIQNLNTEAFF. The variable domain in full, completed from reference TRBV28 and TRBJ1-1, reads DVKVTQSSRYLVKRTGEKVFLECVQDMDHENMFWYRQDPGLGLRLIYFSYDVKMKEKGDIPEGYSVSREKKERFSLILESASTNQTSMYLCASSPIQNLNTEAFFGQGTRLTVV.

This clonotype is judged medium-sized (0.01 to 0.1%). This chain joins TRBV23-1 and TRBJ2-7; 7 nucleotides align to TRBD1. TRBV23-1 falls under the ORF class, with uncertain function. The CDR3 contains 15 residues. V shed 7 bases and J 5 bases; nucleotides not matched to a gene: 14. The CDR3 DNA reads as TGCGCCAGCACCCCCTCTGACAGGGACGCCCACGAGCAGTACTTC. Translation: CASTPSDRDAHEQYF.

The gene calls are TRBV20-1 and TRBJ2-3; 8 nucleotides agree with TRBD2. Germline V gene data show CDR1 as DFQATT and CDR2 as SNEGSKA (reference sequence). After removal of 0 bases from V and 6 bases from J, the junction contained 11 bases not matched to a gene. The CDR3 extends over 16 amino acids. The CDR3 here is CSARDFYRGGMDTQYF. The CDR3 coding sequence is TGCAGTGCTAGAGATTTTTACCGGGGGGGGATGGATACGCAGTATTTT.

This clonotype showed up just a few times. This rearrangement joins TRBV5-1 to TRBJ2-2; 8 positions match TRBD2. The germline V gene has CDR1 SGHRS and CDR2 YFSETQ. This CDR3 is built from 15 residues. J gave up 2 bases and V 9 bases, and 9 bases lay outside the gene matches. Here the CDR3 reads CATQAGAGNTGELFF. The DNA for the CDR3 is TGCGCCACCCAAGCGGGGGCTGGAAACACCGGGGAGCTGTTTTTT.

The sample holds many counts of this clonotype. The rearrangement joins TRBV6-2 or TRBV6-3 to TRBJ1-1; 8 nucleotides line up with TRBD1. V was clipped by 7 bases and J by 10 bases; unmatched bases: 5. CDR3 size: 11 residues. The germline gives CDR1 MNHEY, CDR2 SVGEGT. Here the CDR3 DNA reads TGTGCCAGCACTCAGGGGGCCGGAGCTTTCTTT. Its translation: CASTQGAGAFF.

The chain has TRBV29-1 and TRBJ2-5; D perhaps matches TRBD2 (5 bases). This CDR3 region has 12 residues. Trimming took 3 bases from V and 4 from J, leaving 9 bases between them. Per germline, CDR1 SQVTM and CDR2 ANQGSEA. CDR3 nucleotides: TGCAGCGTTGAGATGAGCGGAGAGACCCAGTACTTC. It specifies CSVEMSGETQYF.

This clonotype qualifies as large. J is TRBJ2-1 and V is TRBV3-1, with 8 bases lining up with TRBD2. J gave up 2 bases and V 5 bases, and 5 bases lay outside the gene matches. Germline V CDR1 and CDR2: LGHDT, YNNKEL (reference sequence). The CDR3 runs to 15 residues. The CDR3, as DNA: TGTGCCAGCAGCGAAACTAGCGGCACCTACAATGAGCAGTTCTTC. Translating gives CASSETSGTYNEQFF.

This clonotype was counted a few times. V usage is TRBV23-1 and J usage is TRBJ1-6, with 8 bases identical to TRBD1. TRBV23-1 carries the ORF label, with uncertain function. This CDR3 has 15 residues. The junction had 5 bases not matched to a gene; V was cut back by 2 bases and J by 8 bases. The CDR3 loop is CASSQLQGAHSPLHF. The CDR3 DNA follows: TGCGCCAGCAGTCAACTCCAGGGGGCCCATTCACCCCTCCACTTT.

This clonotype has at least ten counts. This chain uses TRBV28 with TRBJ2-2; TRBD2 might be the D (5 bases). V was cut by 2 bases and J by 7 bases, with 8 bases left in between. Per germline, CDR1 MDHEN and CDR2 SYDVKM. The CDR3 spans 13 residues. Here the CDR3 reads CASSLPGVGELFF. The CDR3 DNA is TGTGCCAGCAGTTTACCCGGGGTCGGGGAGCTGTTTTTT.

This clonotype was seen only a few times. The J gene is TRBJ2-2, the V gene TRBV12-3 or TRBV12-4; 11 nucleotides agree with TRBD2. The CDR3 totals 14 residues. The V and J ends lost 6 bases and 7 bases, in that order; junction bases with no gene match: 4. The CDR3, as DNA: TGTGCCAGCAGACTGACTAGCGGGGTCGGGGAGCTGTTTTTT. It codes for CASRLTSGVGELFF.

In its sample, this clonotype is medium-sized. The gene calls are TRBV30 and TRBJ2-3; weak D call: TRBD2 (6 bases). V dropped 0 bases and J dropped 5 bases, with 15 bases sitting between them. CDR1 and CDR2 from the germline V gene are GTSNPN and SVGIG (reference sequence). The CDR3 spans 15 residues. The CDR3 DNA reads TGTGCCTGGAGTGTCGGACTACCTGGGATAGATACGCAGTATTTT. The encoded protein is CAWSVGLPGIDTQYF.

By frequency in the sample, this clonotype is medium-sized (0.01 to 0.1%). The chain employs TRBV7-9 and TRBJ2-5; D is unclear. Germline CDR1 reads SEHNR; CDR2 reads FQNEAQ (reference sequence). V dropped 4 bases and J dropped 5 bases, with 14 bases sitting between them. CDR3 length equals 14 residues. CDR3 sequence reads: CASSSSRALETQYF. CDR3 coding DNA: TGTGCCAGCAGCTCCTCCCGGGCCTTGGAGACCCAGTACTTC.

The V call is TRBV12-3 or TRBV12-4, the J call TRBJ2-7; the D gene could be TRBD1 or TRBD2 (5 bases each). The CDR3 length is 12 residues. Trimming removed 6 bases from V and 0 bases from J, with 6 bases in between. The CDR3 region is CASRGVSYEQYF. In DNA form, the CDR3 reads TGTGCCAGCAGGGGGGTCTCCTACGAGCAGTACTTC.

By share, this clonotype counts as medium-sized. The rearrangement uses TRBV20-1 and TRBJ2-5; 7 nucleotides align to TRBD2. Unmatched junction bases numbered 4, after V lost 8 bases and J lost 4 bases. The CDR3 is 11 amino acids. From germline, CDR1 is DFQATT and CDR2 SNEGSKA (reference sequence). CDR3: CSFGRGETQYF. In DNA, the CDR3 is TGCAGTTTTGGGAGGGGAGAGACCCAGTACTTC.

This clonotype occurred many times. The chain links TRBV4-3 to TRBJ2-3; the D call may be TRBD1 or TRBD2 (5 bases each). Looked up from germline, CDR1 is LGHNA and CDR2 is YSLEER. The V end lost 7 bases, the J end lost 0 bases, and 14 bases lay between the germline ends. This CDR3 spans 15 amino acids. Here the CDR3 DNA reads TGCGCCAGCACGCCTTTTCGGGACAGCACAGATACGCAGTATTTT. The encoded protein is CASTPFRDSTDTQYF.